This paragraph covers one T cell receptor (beta chain) sequence. Its matching antigen is unknown. In the ViraFEST assay, antigen-specific CD4+ clonotypes were identified by expansion after peptide-pool stimulation. The authors isolated CD4+ T cells after around nine days of culture. The person was diagnosed with PCR-confirmed SARS-CoV-2 infection between March and December 2020. Of the BNT162b2 and mRNA-1273 vaccines, participants received two doses of one or the other. A density of around 2 million PBMC per well was used; these cells were cultured with 10 IU/ml IL-2 and approximately 10 ug/ml peptides. This entry belongs to a study of vaccination effects on CD4 cells after COVID-19. On the study more broadly: After the second dose, samples were taken at median day 72. Notes on the study in general: Marked clonal contraction was seen late after vaccination (in both infection- and vaccine-induced clones).

The protocol was immunoSEQ multiplex PCR, while the TCRdb copy is restricted to in-frame clones and leaves out a portion. The table has about 14,000 clones, 60% to 85% seen once; the top ten hold about a sixth. The ends were cut back, 5 bases at V and 3 bases at J, with 20 bases in the middle. This CDR3 region has 16 residues. Looked up from germline, CDR1 is SEHNR and CDR2 is FQNEAQ (reference sequence). The V call is TRBV7-9, the J call TRBJ2-7, with a possible D match to TRBD2 (6 bases). The sequenced sample was CD4+ T cells from PBMCs cultured with SARS-CoV-2 spike peptides, obtained after COVID-19 vaccination. The sequence was obtained from a human donor who had a prior SARS-CoV-2 infection. The CDR3 nucleotides read TGTGCCAGCAGCCCTCGGAGGGTCGATGTAAGCTACGAGCAGTACTTC. Translation: CASSPRRVDVSYEQYF.